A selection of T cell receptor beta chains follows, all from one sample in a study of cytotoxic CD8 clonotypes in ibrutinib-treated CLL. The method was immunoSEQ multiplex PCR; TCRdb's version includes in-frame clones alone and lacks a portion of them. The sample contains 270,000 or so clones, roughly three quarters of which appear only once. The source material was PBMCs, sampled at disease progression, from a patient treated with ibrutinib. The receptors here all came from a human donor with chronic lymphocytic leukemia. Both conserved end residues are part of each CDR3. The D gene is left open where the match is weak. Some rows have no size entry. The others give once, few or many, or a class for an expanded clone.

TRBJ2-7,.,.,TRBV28,TGTGCCAGCAGTTTAGTATTGCTTGCTGTAGAGCAGTACTTC,CASSLVLLAVEQYF
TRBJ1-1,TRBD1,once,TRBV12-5,TGTGCTAGTGGTTTGCGGACAGGGTTGGTCACTGAAGCTTTCTTT,CASGLRTGLVTEAFF
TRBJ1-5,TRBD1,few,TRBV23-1,TGCGCCAACCCGACAGGGCTCAATCAGCCCCAGCATTTT,CANPTGLNQPQHF
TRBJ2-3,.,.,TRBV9,TGTGCCAGCAGCGCGACACTATACAGCACAGATACGCAGTATTTT,CASSATLYSTDTQYF
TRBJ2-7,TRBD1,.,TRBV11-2,TGTGCCAGCAGTTCGACCCCCACAGGGGGCATCTCCTACGAGCAGTACTTC,CASSSTPTGGISYEQYF
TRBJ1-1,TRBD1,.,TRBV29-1,TGCAGCGTGGGGGGACAGGGGAACACTGAAGCTTTCTTT,CSVGGQGNTEAFF
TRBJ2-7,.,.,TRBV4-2,TGTGCCAGCAGCTACGAGGGAGGCTCCTACGAGCAGTACTTC,CASSYEGGSYEQYF
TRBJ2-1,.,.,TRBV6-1,TGTGCCAGCAGTGAAGCTCGGAGGGTACGAATCTTC,CASSEARRVRIF
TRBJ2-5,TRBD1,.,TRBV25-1,TGTGCCAGCAGTGAACCGGACAGGGGGCTCCAAGAGACCCAGTACTTC,CASSEPDRGLQETQYF
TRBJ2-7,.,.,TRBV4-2,TGTGCCAGCAGCCAAGGAGGGCAGAGCTCCTACGAGCAGTACTTC,CASSQGGQSSYEQYF